This T cell receptor beta chain comes out of a study of blood T cell repertoires in COVID-19. Background on the study: Whether acute or convalescent, the COVID-19 samples came from the United States, Italy and Spain. PBMCs, B-cell-depleted T cells, or T cells were the source of the cDNA or gDNA that made up the material.

How the authors handled the data: Estimated nucleated cell counts came from reference gene primer amplification. The assay was immunoSEQ multiplex PCR, and TCRdb's table has in-frame clones only and misses some. That table gives V, J and clone size, and the DNA gave D and trimming. The sample has approximately 30,000 clones, 80% to 90% seen once. This TCR was sampled from a woman aged 40 to 55 with active or convalescent COVID-19. Sequenced input: peripheral blood.

This CDR3 reads CASRGTGDNYGYTF. The CDR3 coding sequence is TGTGCCAGCAGGGGGACAGGGGATAACTATGGCTACACCTTC. The chain employs TRBV27 and TRBJ1-2, with 10 bases identical to TRBD1. CDR3 size: 14 residues. V was pared by 6 bases and J by 1 base, with 2 bases of the junction left unmatched. Per the germline V gene, CDR1 is MNHEY and CDR2 is SMNVEV (reference sequence).